The clone carrying this TCR beta chain was detected a few times. Its antigen is as yet unknown. CDR3 length: 15 amino acids. V trimming: 4 bases; J trimming: 4 bases; junction bases outside the gene matches: 11. CDR1 SGHRS and CDR2 YFSETQ come from the germline V gene. This record belongs to a study of OX40 agonist ivuxolimab in advanced cancers. Study-level background: Treatment received earlier with anti-PD-1, anti-PD-L1 or anti-CTLA-4 agents was allowed, and over 35% had some. Study-wide results and caveats: The antigens recognized by the expanded peripheral T cells, that is their antigen specificity, were not determined. At 0.1 to 3.0 mg/kg, clonal expansion of CD4+ and CD8+ blood T cells had occurred by week 6.

The study sampled blood at baseline, cycle 4 day 1, and cycle 7 day 1. TCRdb's table, derived via immunoSEQ multiplex PCR, lists solely in-frame clones and lacks some. The sample has 70,000 to 90,000 clones; 70% to 90% are singletons. V and J are TRBV5-1 and TRBJ2-7; TRBD1 matches at 7 bases. Here the sequenced sample was CD4+ or CD8+ T cells sorted from blood, taken in a trial of the OX40 agonist ivuxolimab. This TCR came from an adult with an advanced solid tumor such as melanoma, head and neck, liver or kidney cancer. The CDR3 is CASSRTGTAEYEQYF. As DNA, the CDR3 is TGCGCCAGCAGCCGAACCGGGACAGCCGAATACGAGCAGTACTTC.